The rows below give T cell receptor beta chains drawn from one sample of a study of T cell responses to AZD1222 COVID-19 vaccine. The assay was immunoSEQ multiplex PCR, and TCRdb's table has in-frame clones only and misses some. Of 160,000 or so clones listed, roughly nine tenths are singletons. This specimen was peripheral blood, taken 28 days after the second AZD1222 dose. The receptor set was obtained from an adult who received the AZD1222 COVID-19 vaccine. Both conserved end residues are trimmed from each CDR3. A D gene is named only where the DNA matches it firmly.

V,D,J,CDR3
TRBV4-1,NA,TRBJ1-2,ASSQAGRNYGYT
TRBV10-3,NA,TRBJ1-2,AISAGVGAGDSGYT
TRBV6-5,NA,TRBJ2-5,ASRSEGLETQY
TRBV7-9,TRBD1,TRBJ1-2,ASSLGTESGYT
TRBV6-2/TRBV6-3,NA,TRBJ1-5,ASSLARGAYSNQPQH
TRBV19,TRBD1,TRBJ1-2,ASTQDRAGGYT
TRBV5-1,NA,TRBJ1-3,ASRDQGTGNTIY
TRBV3-1/TRBV3-2,NA,TRBJ1-5,ASSQDPTQPQH
TRBV19,NA,TRBJ1-4,ASSPQDEKLF
TRBV10-1,NA,TRBJ2-1,ASSEGSILGEQF
TRBV27,NA,TRBJ2-5,ASSLKGNQLGETQY
TRBV5-1,TRBD1,TRBJ1-4,ASSLGYGTGGEKLF
TRBV15,NA,TRBJ1-2,ATSWGGLPEGYT
TRBV19,NA,TRBJ1-1,ASSINQWQLEAF
TRBV4-2,TRBD1,TRBJ1-2,ASSPPRTGRLHYGYT
TRBV2,NA,TRBJ1-6,ATSEEGRVDSPLH
TRBV14,TRBD1,TRBJ1-2,ASSKPGQGICYT
TRBV18,TRBD1,TRBJ2-3,ASSRGQGALDTQY
TRBV4-2,NA,TRBJ1-1,ASSQVMDNTEAF
TRBV18,NA,TRBJ1-1,ASSPKEMGVEAF
TRBV7-8,NA,TRBJ2-7,ASSLSPGGVFYEQY
TRBV6-1,NA,TRBJ1-2,ASSEPSQGRYGYT
TRBV10-3,TRBD2,TRBJ2-5,AISKGAGGGQETQY
TRBV7-6,NA,TRBJ1-4,ASSLGGGEEKLF
TRBV3-1/TRBV3-2,TRBD1,TRBJ2-5,ASSRTQGVQETQY
TRBV7-9,NA,TRBJ1-6,ASSLNVYAGDYNSPLH
TRBV15,NA,TRBJ1-3,ATSRYIGNTIY
TRBV7-7,NA,TRBJ2-5,ASSPNLPGMGETQY
TRBV3-1/TRBV3-2,TRBD1,TRBJ1-2,ASTPTGAYYGYT
TRBV28,TRBD1,TRBJ1-2,ASSSPGQGDYGYT
TRBV5-6,NA,TRBJ1-2,ASSLGPVFNYGYT
TRBV2,TRBD1,TRBJ1-5,ASSPDRQNQPQH
TRBV18,NA,TRBJ1-2,ASSPGLIYGYT
TRBV9,NA,TRBJ1-1,ASSASSGSTEAF
TRBV9,NA,TRBJ1-2,ASSVGVSNYGYT
TRBV10-2,NA,TRBJ1-1,ASSEPANTEAF
TRBV3-1/TRBV3-2,NA,TRBJ2-5,ASSQVSQETQY
TRBV6-1,NA,TRBJ2-1,ASSELSKRAEQF
TRBV3-1/TRBV3-2,NA,TRBJ2-1,ASSRSGAGDEQF
TRBV20-1,NA,TRBJ1-3,SASRDSGNTIY
TRBV19,TRBD1,TRBJ1-2,ASSISSERQGRRYGYT
TRBV5-1,NA,TRBJ1-4,ASSLAGAGEKLF
TRBV5-6,TRBD1,TRBJ1-2,ASSQDRVKWYGYT
TRBV6-5,NA,TRBJ1-6,ASSQGMRNSPLH
TRBV9,NA,TRBJ2-1,ASSSRGYNEQF
TRBV12-3/TRBV12-4,NA,TRBJ2-5,ASSQQVQETQY
TRBV20-1,NA,TRBJ1-2,SARELYGYT
TRBV5-1,NA,TRBJ1-1,ASSYSNTEAF
TRBV13,NA,TRBJ2-7,ASSLGGGEQY
TRBV4-1,NA,TRBJ2-3,ASSQRQNTDTQY
TRBV7-8,NA,TRBJ2-7,ASSLHISYEQY
TRBV24-1,NA,TRBJ1-5,ATSDFSGQYNQPQH
TRBV19,TRBD1,TRBJ1-5,ASSQTGGNQPQH
TRBV7-6,NA,TRBJ2-3,ASSSLLTREIRTDTQY
TRBV6-5,TRBD1,TRBJ1-6,ASSPGQGVASPLH
TRBV23-1,NA,TRBJ1-2,ASSQYGARGYT
TRBV2,NA,TRBJ1-4,ASSEGHHEPYEKLF